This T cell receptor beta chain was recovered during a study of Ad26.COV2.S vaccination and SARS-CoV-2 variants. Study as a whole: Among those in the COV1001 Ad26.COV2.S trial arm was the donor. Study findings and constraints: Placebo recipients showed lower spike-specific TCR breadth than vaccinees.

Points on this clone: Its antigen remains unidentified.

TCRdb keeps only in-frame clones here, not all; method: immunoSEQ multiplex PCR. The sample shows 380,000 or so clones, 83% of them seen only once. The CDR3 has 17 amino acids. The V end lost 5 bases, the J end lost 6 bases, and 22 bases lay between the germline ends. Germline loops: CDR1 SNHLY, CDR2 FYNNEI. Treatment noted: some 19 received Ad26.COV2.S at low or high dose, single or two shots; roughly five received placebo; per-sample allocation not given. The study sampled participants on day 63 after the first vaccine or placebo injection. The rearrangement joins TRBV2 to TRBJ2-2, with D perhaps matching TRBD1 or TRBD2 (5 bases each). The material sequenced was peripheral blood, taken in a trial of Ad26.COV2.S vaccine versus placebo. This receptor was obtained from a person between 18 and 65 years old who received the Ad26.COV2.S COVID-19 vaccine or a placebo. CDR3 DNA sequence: TGTGCCAGCAGTCGCCTTCTGGGGCTAGCAAGTGCCGGGGAGCTGTTTTTT. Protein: CASSRLLGLASAGELFF.